One sample yielded the 25 T cell receptor beta chains listed below, sequenced in a study of response to subunit inactivated influenza vaccine. From the RT-PCR reads, TCRdb called clonotypes with MiXCR, one entry per CDR3 protein. The sample gives around 470,000 distinct CDR3 sequences, approximately 7.2% of which show up once; around 13% is in the top ten. The specimen was PBMCs from blood, collected about 23 months after vaccination. Receptor source: a man in his fifties or sixties who received an inactivated influenza vaccine.

A few counts support this clonotype. The chain employs TRBV11-2 and TRBJ1-2; 8 nucleotides line up with TRBD1. The ends lost 5 bases at V and 7 bases at J; junction bases unmatched: 15. The CDR3 contains 16 residues. The germline V gene encodes CDR1 SGHAT and CDR2 FQNNGV. CDR3 residues: CASSNLGQGFVGGYTF. The CDR3 DNA is TGTGCCAGCAGCAACTTAGGACAGGGCTTCGTCGGTGGCTACACCTTC. Full variable domain (rest looked up from reference TRBV11-2 and TRBJ1-2): EAGVAQSPRYKIIEKRQSVAFWCNPISGHATLYWYQQILGQGPKLLIQFQNNGVVDDSQLPKDRFSAERLKGVDSTLKIQPAKLEDSAVYLCASSNLGQGFVGGYTFGSGTRLTVV.

In its sample, this clonotype was seen a few times. V and J are TRBV7-9 and TRBJ2-3; 8 bases are a match to TRBD1. Germline values: CDR1 SEHNR, CDR2 FQNEAQ (reference sequence). J gave up 7 bases and V 5 bases, and 11 bases lay outside the gene matches. The CDR3 is 15 residues long. Here the CDR3 DNA reads TGTGCCAGCAGCGGTCAGGGGGCGCACGCCTATACGCAGTATTTT. It specifies CASSGQGAHAYTQYF.

This clonotype was detected ten times or more. The chain has TRBV4-2 and TRBJ2-1; the match to TRBD2 covers 9 bases. This CDR3 region has 15 residues. Trimming cost V 6 bases and J 1 base; bases outside gene matches: 4. Germline CDR1 reads LGHNA; CDR2 reads YNFKEQ. CDR3 loop: CASSPSGTSYNEQFF. The CDR3 bases are TGTGCCAGCAGTCCTAGCGGGACGTCCTACAATGAGCAGTTCTTC.

This clonotype was observed at least ten times. The chain joins TRBV30 to TRBJ2-2; 8 bases align to TRBD1. The CDR3 loop spans 18 amino acids. Germline V gene data show CDR1 as GTSNPN and CDR2 as SVGIG (reference sequence). V shed 3 bases, J shed 0 bases, and the junction held 12 bases outside the gene matches. The CDR3 sequence is CAWRPGTGLSPNTGELFF. Here the CDR3 DNA reads TGTGCCTGGAGACCCGGGACAGGCCTTAGTCCGAACACCGGGGAGCTGTTTTTT.

This clonotype was counted only a few times. The V gene is TRBV20-1, the J gene TRBJ2-3; 8 bases match TRBD1. Germline loops: CDR1 DFQATT, CDR2 SNEGSKA (reference sequence). V shed 6 bases and J 2 bases; nucleotides not matched to a gene: 4. The CDR3 is made up of 13 amino acids. This chain's CDR3 is CSAETGDTDTQYF. Here the CDR3 DNA reads TGCAGTGCCGAGACAGGGGACACAGATACGCAGTATTTT.

There are many counts of this clonotype. The chain uses TRBV7-2 and TRBJ1-5; 12 bases match TRBD1. The CDR3 covers 15 residues. Germline CDR1 is SGHTA and CDR2 is FQGNSA. Trimming took 5 bases from V and 5 from J; bases not matched to a gene: 4. The CDR3 reads CASSKGQGAYQPQHF. In nucleotides, the CDR3 is TGTGCCAGCAGCAAGGGACAGGGGGCCTATCAGCCCCAGCATTTT.

This clonotype was counted between two and nine times. The J gene is TRBJ2-7, the V gene TRBV3-1, with D tentatively TRBD2 (5 bases). The CDR3 extends over 14 amino acids. Trimming shortened V by 4 bases and J by 3 bases, and 13 bases separated the two germline ends. Germline values: CDR1 LGHDT, CDR2 YNNKEL (reference sequence). CDR3 sequence (DNA): TGTGCCAGCAGCCCAAGCGGTCTCGGCTACGAGCAGTACTTC. It translates to CASSPSGLGYEQYF.

This clonotype was seen repeatedly, ten times or more. The rearrangement joins TRBV12-3 or TRBV12-4 to TRBJ2-2, with no clear D. The CDR3 contains 15 residues. Trimming shortened V by 2 bases and J by 0 bases, and 7 bases separated the two germline ends. The chain's CDR3 is CASSLRGSNTGELFF. CDR3 DNA: TGTGCCAGCAGTTTACGAGGATCGAACACCGGGGAGCTGTTTTTT.

This clonotype appeared a few times. This chain links TRBV20-1 with TRBJ2-1; TRBD2 aligns across 7 bases. CDR1 is DFQATT, CDR2 SNEGSKA, per germline (reference sequence). V gave up 5 bases and J gave up 7 bases; unmatched junction bases: 14. The CDR3 contains 15 residues. The CDR3 region has the DNA TGCAGTGCTTCCTTAGCGGGTGGCGTTACGAATGAGCAGTTCTTC. Translation gives CSASLAGGVTNEQFF.

This clonotype came up many times. The chain combines TRBV20-1 with TRBJ2-5; unclear D gene. CDR1 is DFQATT and CDR2 is SNEGSKA in the germline V gene (reference sequence). The V end lost 5 bases, the J end lost 5 bases, and 6 bases lay between the germline ends. The CDR3 spans 10 residues. CDR3 residues: CSALEETQYF. In nucleotides, the CDR3 is TGCAGTGCTCTGGAGGAGACCCAGTACTTC.

The chain carries TRBV20-1 and TRBJ2-7; a possible D gene is TRBD1 (6 bases). The germline CDR1 and CDR2 sequences are DFQATT and SNEGSKA (reference sequence). V shed 3 bases and J shed 2 bases, with 8 bases lying between them. The CDR3 totals 12 residues. The CDR3 spells CSASGGAYEQYF. As DNA, the CDR3 is TGCAGTGCTAGTGGGGGCGCCTACGAGCAGTACTTC.

This clonotype appeared a few times. The V call is TRBV14, the J call TRBJ1-1; D is ambiguous. In germline, CDR1 is SGHDN, CDR2 FVKESK. This CDR3 is 13 amino acids long. V was pared by 2 bases and J by 1 base, with 5 bases between. The CDR3, as DNA: TGTGCCAGCAGCCAAACCAGGAACACTGAAGCTTTCTTT. As protein: CASSQTRNTEAFF. Combining the CDR3 with reference TRBV14 and TRBJ1-1 gives the whole variable domain EAGVTQFPSHSVIEKGQTVTLRCDPISGHDNLYWYRRVMGKEIKFLLHFVKESKQDESGMPNNRFLAERTGGTYSTLKVQPAELEDSGVYFCASSQTRNTEAFFGQGTRLTVV.

The V and J genes are TRBV3-1 and TRBJ1-4; D unresolved. Germline CDR1 LGHDT, CDR2 YNNKEL (reference sequence). Trimming left V 4 bases short and J 7 bases short, with 10 bases between. This CDR3 is 13 amino acids long. The CDR3 protein is CASSPLRSEKLFF. The DNA for the CDR3 is TGTGCCAGCAGCCCTCTAAGGAGTGAAAAACTGTTTTTT.

The table lists this clonotype with many counts. The rearrangement links TRBV20-1 to TRBJ2-7, with 9 bases aligning to TRBD1. Trimming cost V 5 bases and J 5 bases; bases outside gene matches: 7. The CDR3 has 13 residues. The germline V gene has CDR1 DFQATT and CDR2 SNEGSKA (reference sequence). CDR3 amino acids: CSAEPQGANEQYF. The CDR3 DNA sequence: TGCAGTGCTGAACCACAGGGGGCGAACGAGCAGTACTTC.

The chain uses TRBV12-3 or TRBV12-4 and TRBJ2-2, with no clear D. Trimming shortened V by 3 bases and J by 3 bases, and 11 bases separated the two germline ends. This CDR3 has 15 amino acids. DNA of the CDR3: TGTGCCAGCAGTTTCGGGCAGACTGACACCGGGGAGCTGTTTTTT. Translated: CASSFGQTDTGELFF.

The chain recombines TRBV12-3 or TRBV12-4 with TRBJ2-2; 11 nucleotides match TRBD1. The CDR3 loop spans 19 amino acids. Trimming at V came to 7 bases and at J to 3 bases, leaving 16 bases not matched to a gene. CDR3 nucleotides: TGTGCCAGCAATTTTCCGCCCCGTCCGGGACAGGGGGACACCGGGGAGCTGTTTTTT. Its translation: CASNFPPRPGQGDTGELFF.

This clonotype was recorded many times. J is TRBJ1-4 and V is TRBV5-1; D unresolved. CDR1 is SGHRS, CDR2 YFSETQ, per germline. The CDR3 length is 14 residues. The ends were cut back, 0 bases at V and 0 bases at J, with 3 bases in the middle. The CDR3 sequence is CASSLVATNEKLFF. As DNA, the CDR3 is TGCGCCAGCAGCTTGGTTGCAACTAATGAAAAACTGTTTTTT.

This clonotype was seen many times. The V and J genes are TRBV20-1 and TRBJ2-1; 9 nucleotides agree with TRBD2. CDR3 length equals 17 residues. J gave up 3 bases and V 3 bases, and 12 bases lay outside the gene matches. Germline V lookup: CDR1 DFQATT, CDR2 SNEGSKA (reference sequence). CDR3 sequence reads: CSASDFGPSGIYNEQFF. DNA for the CDR3: TGCAGTGCTAGTGATTTTGGCCCTAGCGGGATCTACAATGAGCAGTTCTTC.

This chain uses TRBV24-1 with TRBJ2-3, with D possibly matching TRBD1 (5 bases). V lost 1 base, J lost 0 bases, and 7 bases lay in between. Germline V gives CDR1 KGHDR, CDR2 SFDVKD. The CDR3 has 15 amino acids. CDR3 DNA: TGTGCCACCAGTGATTTTCAGGGCAGCACAGATACGCAGTATTTT. Translating it yields CATSDFQGSTDTQYF.

The J gene is TRBJ1-1, the V gene TRBV5-1; D might be TRBD1 (6 bases). The CDR3 loop spans 14 amino acids. Trimming left V 0 bases short and J 8 bases short, with 14 bases between. The germline V gene encodes CDR1 SGHRS and CDR2 YFSETQ. CDR3: CASSLAGAPIEAFF. The CDR3 nucleotides are TGCGCCAGCAGCTTGGCAGGGGCCCCCATCGAAGCTTTCTTT.

This clonotype has a count of ten or more. The V gene is TRBV5-1, the J gene TRBJ1-3, with unresolved D. V lost 3 bases and J lost 4, with 11 bases in between. The CDR3 has 14 amino acids. The germline V gene has CDR1 SGHRS and CDR2 YFSETQ. Written as DNA, the CDR3 is TGCGCCAGCAGCTCGGACCCTACCGGAAACACCATATATTTT. Protein product: CASSSDPTGNTIYF.

The V call is TRBV20-1, the J call TRBJ2-5, with a tentative D call TRBD1 (6 bases). Germline V gene data show CDR1 as DFQATT and CDR2 as SNEGSKA (reference sequence). Trimming left V 5 bases short and J 7 bases short, with 14 bases between. The CDR3 covers 12 residues. The CDR3, as DNA: TGCAGTGCTCCGACAGGAACGGGGACCCAGTACTTC. Translation: CSAPTGTGTQYF.

In nucleotides, the CDR3 is TGTGCCAGCAGTTTGGTTGAGAACCTCTATGGCTACACCTTC. Translated, it gives CASSLVENLYGYTF. The chain has TRBV28 and TRBJ1-2; no reliable D call. The CDR3 is 14 amino acids. Per germline, CDR1 MDHEN and CDR2 SYDVKM. V was clipped by 3 bases and J by 4 bases, with 12 bases between them.

The genes are TRBV9 and TRBJ1-3; D is unclear. Looked up from germline, CDR1 is SGDLS and CDR2 is YYNGEE. V was trimmed by 2 bases and J by 0 bases, leaving 9 bases between them. This CDR3 has 15 residues. The CDR3 protein is CASSVDGYSGNTIYF. CDR3 nucleotides: TGTGCCAGCAGCGTCGACGGATACTCTGGAAACACCATATATTTT.

This rearrangement joins TRBV6-6 to TRBJ1-4, with a weak D call TRBD1 (5 bases). The CDR3 is 12 amino acids. The germline V gene has CDR1 MNHNY and CDR2 SVGAGI (reference sequence). Trimming took off 8 bases at V and 6 bases at J, with 10 bases between the two ends. The CDR3 sequence is CASGTDYEKLFF. CDR3 coding DNA: TGTGCCAGCGGGACGGATTATGAAAAACTGTTTTTT.